These T cell receptor beta chains were read from a single sample in a study of cytotoxic CD8 clonotypes in ibrutinib-treated CLL. Sequencing was performed with immunoSEQ multiplex PCR; in TCRdb, only in-frame clones are kept and a portion is missing. The sample includes approximately 300,000 clones, 70% to 80% of them seen just once. Sequenced material: PBMCs, taken before ibrutinib treatment. Receptors originate from a human donor with chronic lymphocytic leukemia. CDR3s include the opening cysteine and the closing phenylalanine or tryptophan. The D gene is left open where the match is weak. The size of a clone is reported for some rows only, either as once, few or many, or as a class for expanded clones.

J gene,clone size,V gene,D gene,CDR3 length,CDR3 protein,CDR3 DNA
TRBJ2-7,-,TRBV30,-,10,CAWSVDEQYF,TGTGCCTGGAGTGTCGACGAGCAGTACTTC
TRBJ1-5,once,TRBV10-3,TRBD1,16,CAISATGSGSNQPQHF,TGTGCCATCAGCGCGACAGGGTCGGGTAGCAATCAGCCCCAGCATTTT
TRBJ2-5,once,TRBV5-4,-,15,CASSLTSNWQETQYF,TGTGCCAGCAGCTTGACTAGCAATTGGCAGGAGACCCAGTACTTC
TRBJ2-3,-,TRBV19,TRBD2,16,CASSIFSSGSPDTQYF,TGTGCCAGTAGTATCTTTTCCAGCGGGAGTCCAGATACGCAGTATTTT
TRBJ2-7,-,TRBV30,TRBD1,12,CAWNKGAGEQYF,TGTGCCTGGAATAAGGGGGCGGGTGAGCAGTACTTC
TRBJ2-7,-,TRBV19,TRBD1,15,CASSISDRESYEQYF,TGTGCCAGTAGTATTTCCGACAGGGAGTCCTACGAGCAGTACTTC
TRBJ1-2,-,TRBV7-2,-,13,CASSRGSNYGYTF,TGTGCCAGCAGCCGGGGCAGTAACTATGGCTACACCTTC
TRBJ2-3,-,TRBV7-9,TRBD2,16,CASSFGSSGNTDTQYF,TGTGCCAGCAGCTTTGGCTCTAGCGGGAACACAGATACGCAGTATTTT
TRBJ2-1,-,TRBV4-2,-,14,CASSRETSRYEQFF,TGTGCCAGCAGCCGAGAGACTAGTCGCTATGAGCAGTTCTTC
TRBJ2-6,-,TRBV28,-,13,CASRPAGANVLTF,TGTGCCAGCAGGCCGGCTGGGGCCAACGTCCTGACTTTC
TRBJ2-3,-,TRBV4-2,TRBD2,17,CASSQVGRGDPTDTQYF,TGTGCCAGCAGCCAAGTTGGGCGGGGGGACCCCACAGATACGCAGTATTTT
TRBJ2-3,-,TRBV6-6,TRBD2,14,CASSYGLASDTQYF,TGTGCCAGCAGTTACGGACTAGCGTCTGATACGCAGTATTTT
TRBJ1-1,-,TRBV7-8,-,14,CASSLFWGDDEAFF,TGTGCCAGCAGCTTATTTTGGGGGGACGATGAAGCTTTCTTT
TRBJ1-3,-,TRBV4-3,-,20,CASSRTLTVSGSGSGNTIYF,TGCGCCAGCAGCCGCACACTCACGGTATCGGGCAGTGGGTCTGGAAACACCATATATTTT
TRBJ2-1,-,TRBV18,TRBD1,21,CASSPGSPLGQGHYSYNEQFF,TGTGCCAGCTCACCAGGTTCGCCCCTAGGACAGGGCCACTACTCCTACAATGAGCAGTTCTTC
TRBJ1-2,-,TRBV28,-,13,CASSFRASYGYTF,TGTGCCAGCAGTTTTAGGGCATCGTATGGCTACACCTTC
TRBJ2-3,-,TRBV4-1,TRBD2,16,CASSQGLAGFTDTQYF,TGCGCCAGCAGCCAAGGACTAGCGGGATTCACAGATACGCAGTATTTT